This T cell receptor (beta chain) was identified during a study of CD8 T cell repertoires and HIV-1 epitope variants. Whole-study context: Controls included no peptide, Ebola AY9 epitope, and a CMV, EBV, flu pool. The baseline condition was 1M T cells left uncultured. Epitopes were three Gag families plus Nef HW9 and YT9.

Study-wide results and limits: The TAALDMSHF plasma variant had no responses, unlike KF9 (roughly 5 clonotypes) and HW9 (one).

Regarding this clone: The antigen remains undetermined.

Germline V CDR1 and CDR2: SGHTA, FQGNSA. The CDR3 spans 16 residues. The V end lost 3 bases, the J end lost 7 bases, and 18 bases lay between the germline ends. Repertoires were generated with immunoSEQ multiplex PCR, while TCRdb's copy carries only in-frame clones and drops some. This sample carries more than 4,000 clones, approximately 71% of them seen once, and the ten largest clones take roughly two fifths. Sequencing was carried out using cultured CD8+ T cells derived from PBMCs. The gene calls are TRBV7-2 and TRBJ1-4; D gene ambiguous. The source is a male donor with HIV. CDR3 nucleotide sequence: TGTGCCAGCAGCTTGGGCTTCCTCGGAGCGGGTGAAAAACTGTTTTTT. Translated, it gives CASSLGFLGAGEKLFF.